This passage covers 27 T cell receptor beta chains from one sample sequenced in a study of blood T cells in healthy people across ages. Then a second PCR, running roughly 7 to 11 cycles, was carried out with a sample-barcoded 5' primer and a J-beta primer mix. One entry per CDR3 protein results from TCRdb running MiXCR on the 5' RACE reads. This sample carries roughly 800,000 distinct CDR3 sequences, 35% to 40% of them seen once, and the ten largest clones take 10% to 15%. Source material: blood. The receptors here all came from a man aged 18-30 years in good health.

This clonotype was detected only a few times. V is TRBV7-2 and J is TRBJ1-6; D call uncertain. Germline V gene sequence: CDR1 SGHTA, CDR2 FQGNSA. Trimming took 1 base from V and 5 from J, leaving 9 bases between them. The CDR3 length is 15 residues. The CDR3 DNA reads as TGTGCCAGCAGCTTAGTTTCCAGGAATAATTCACCCCTCCACTTT. This translates into CASSLVSRNNSPLHF.

The genes are TRBV29-1 and TRBJ1-2, with 7 bases fitting TRBD1. This CDR3 is 14 amino acids long. Germline V CDR1 and CDR2: SQVTM, ANQGSEA. V gave up 6 bases and J gave up 3 bases; unmatched junction bases: 10. CDR3 protein: CSVDETGTDYGYTF. The CDR3 coding sequence is TGCAGCGTGGATGAGACCGGGACAGACTATGGCTACACCTTC.

This clonotype was seen repeatedly, ten times or more. This chain joins TRBV6-6 and TRBJ2-7; maybe TRBD2 (5 bases). The CDR3 has 15 residues. Germline CDR1 and CDR2: MNHNY and SVGAGI (reference sequence). Trimming shortened V by 0 bases and J by 0 bases, and 9 bases separated the two germline ends. The CDR3 here is CASSYSGTSSYEQYF. The CDR3 DNA sequence: TGTGCCAGCAGTTACTCTGGCACTAGCTCCTACGAGCAGTACTTC.

The chain joins TRBV5-1 to TRBJ2-1; D not certain. CDR1 and CDR2 (germline): SGHRS, YFSETQ. The CDR3 contains 16 residues. V was shortened by 0 bases and J by 3 bases, with 13 bases between the two germline ends. The CDR3 nucleotides read TGCGCCAGCAGCTTGGCGGCTCTTACAAGCTACAATGAGCAGTTCTTC. The encoded protein is CASSLAALTSYNEQFF.

Only a few counts were recorded for this clonotype. This chain links TRBV5-1 with TRBJ1-2; TRBD1 matches 7 bases. V lost 3 bases to trimming and J lost 5 bases; unmatched junction nucleotides: 19. Germline V lookup: CDR1 SGHRS, CDR2 YFSETQ. The CDR3 length is 18 residues. In DNA form, the CDR3 reads TGCGCCAGCAGCTCCCAGGCAGGACAGGACGACGGAGCTTATGGCTACACCTTC. Protein product: CASSSQAGQDDGAYGYTF.

This clonotype was counted once. A much larger clone differs from this one at a single base, so this may be a read error. The genes are TRBV5-1 and TRBJ2-1, with 8 positions matching TRBD2. V lost 9 bases and J lost 7; bases outside the gene matches: 9. CDR3 length: 13 amino acids. Germline assignment: CDR1 SGHRS and CDR2 YFSETQ. CDR3 amino acids: CANQRGPGNEQFF. The CDR3 coding sequence is TGCGCCAACCAGCGGGGGCCGGGGAATGAGCAGTTCTTC.

This clonotype is a singleton in its sample. The rearrangement joins TRBV9 to TRBJ2-5; D call uncertain. Germline lookup yields CDR1 SGDLS and CDR2 YYNGEE. The CDR3 sequence is 13 residues long. V lost 0 bases, J lost 11 bases, and 14 bases lay in between. The CDR3 DNA is TGTGCCAGCAGCGTAGATCTGGGAAATGAGCAGTACTTC. This codes for CASSVDLGNEQYF.

This rearrangement joins TRBV12-3 or TRBV12-4 to TRBJ2-1; D gene uncertain. The CDR3 contains 11 residues. V gave up 3 bases and J gave up 8 bases, with 5 bases separating them. The CDR3 DNA reads TGTGCCAGCAGTTTGATGCATGAGCAGTTCTTC. This translates into CASSLMHEQFF.

This clonotype appeared many times. The rearrangement uses TRBV2 and TRBJ1-4, with D possibly being TRBD1 (5 bases). The germline gives CDR1 SNHLY, CDR2 FYNNEI. V was cut by 3 bases and J by 5 bases, with 7 bases left in between. The CDR3 contains 13 residues. In DNA form, the CDR3 reads TGTGCCAGCAGTGATGGGACGAATGAAAAACTGTTTTTT. Its translation: CASSDGTNEKLFF.

This clonotype was recorded at least ten times. The chain links TRBV5-1 to TRBJ2-3; D is ambiguous. The V end was cut by 1 base, the J end by 7 bases, with 13 bases between. CDR3 length equals 14 residues. Germline-derived CDR1 and CDR2 are SGHRS and YFSETQ. The DNA of the CDR3 is TGCGCCAGCAGCTTGAAGACGAGCGCAAATACGCAGTATTTT. This codes for CASSLKTSANTQYF.

The chain uses TRBV6-1 and TRBJ2-1; 11 bases map to TRBD1. The germline CDR1 and CDR2 sequences are MNHNS and SASEGT. After removal of 2 bases from V and 12 bases from J, the junction contained 9 bases not matched to a gene. The CDR3 runs 15 residues. CDR3 nucleotide sequence: TGTGCCAGCAGTGAACTTGGACAGGGGGCCTTAGGGCAGTTCTTC. Translated: CASSELGQGALGQFF.

The sample holds one count of this clonotype. V is TRBV7-8 and J is TRBJ2-3; D might be TRBD2 (6 bases). V lost 1 base and J lost 2, with 13 bases in between. The CDR3 is 16 residues long. Germline values: CDR1 SGHVS, CDR2 FQNEAQ. CDR3 protein: CASSLGASSVTDTQYF. The DNA of the CDR3 is TGTGCCAGCAGCTTAGGAGCCTCTAGCGTCACAGATACGCAGTATTTT.

The sample holds a few counts of this clonotype. The rearrangement joins TRBV20-1 to TRBJ2-7; tentative D call: TRBD2 (6 bases). Trimming cost V 6 bases and J 6 bases, with 18 bases left between them. Germline lookup yields CDR1 DFQATT and CDR2 SNEGSKA (reference sequence). This CDR3 contains 13 residues. The CDR3 reads CSAPARTIREQYF. For the CDR3, the DNA is TGCAGTGCCCCAGCACGGACTATTCGCGAGCAGTACTTC.

The chain recombines TRBV28 with TRBJ2-7, with 7 bases that match TRBD2. The CDR3 runs to 15 residues. Germline loops: CDR1 MDHEN, CDR2 SYDVKM. V dropped 3 bases and J dropped 2; count of bases not matched to a gene: 7. DNA of the CDR3: TGTGCCAGCAGTTTTATCCAGGGACTACCCTACGAGCAGTACTTC. Translating it yields CASSFIQGLPYEQYF.

The chain recombines TRBV6-5 with TRBJ1-1; TRBD1 matches at 9 bases. J gave up 4 bases and V 0 bases, and 3 bases lay outside the gene matches. The germline V gene encodes CDR1 MNHEY and CDR2 SVGAGI. The CDR3 totals 15 residues. The CDR3 DNA sequence: TGTGCCAGCAGTTACTCGGGACAGGGTGGCACTGAAGCTTTCTTT. This encodes CASSYSGQGGTEAFF.

The V gene is TRBV6-2 or TRBV6-3, the J gene TRBJ1-1; 7 bases map to TRBD1. Germline lookup yields CDR1 MNHEY and CDR2 SVGEGT. CDR3 length: 14 residues. Trimming at V came to 7 bases and at J to 7 bases, leaving 12 bases not matched to a gene. In nucleotides, the CDR3 is TGTGCCAGCACCACCAGACAGGGACTGGGTGAAGCTTTCTTT. Its translation: CASTTRQGLGEAFF.

This clonotype has only a few counts. CDR3 coding DNA: TGTGCCAGCAGACTAAGTAACCATTCACCCCTCCACTTT. This translates into CASRLSNHSPLHF. V is TRBV28 and J is TRBJ1-6, with D unresolved. CDR1 and CDR2 (germline): MDHEN, SYDVKM. V shed 6 bases and J shed 8 bases, with 11 bases lying between them. The CDR3 totals 13 residues.

V gene TRBV4-1 combines with J gene TRBJ1-1; 9 nucleotides line up with TRBD1. The CDR3 runs to 15 residues. Germline CDR1 MGHRA, CDR2 YSYEKL. J gave up 5 bases and V 4 bases, and 8 bases lay outside the gene matches. CDR3 protein: CASSPEQGARTEAFF. The CDR3 DNA reads TGCGCCAGCAGCCCCGAACAGGGGGCGCGGACTGAAGCTTTCTTT.

The V gene is TRBV6-5, the J gene TRBJ2-3; D may be TRBD2 (7 bases). Germline CDR1 reads MNHEY; CDR2 reads SVGAGI. V shed 0 bases and J shed 4 bases, with 23 bases lying between them. The CDR3 consists of 19 residues. The CDR3 loop reads CASSYSAKGVREFSDTQYF. CDR3 bases: TGTGCCAGCAGTTACTCGGCGAAGGGGGTGCGGGAGTTCTCAGATACGCAGTATTTT.

The chain couples TRBV5-1 to TRBJ2-5; no firm D call. The CDR3 runs to 15 residues. V lost 4 bases and J lost 0, with 13 bases in between. The germline gives CDR1 SGHRS, CDR2 YFSETQ. CDR3 nucleotides: TGCGCCAGCAGCAATCTGGCGCTTTACCAAGAGACCCAGTACTTC. It yields the protein CASSNLALYQETQYF.

The rearrangement uses TRBV7-2 and TRBJ1-5, with D hard to call. Trimming left V 5 bases short and J 0 bases short, with 14 bases between. Per the germline V gene, CDR1 is SGHTA and CDR2 is FQGNSA. This CDR3 has 16 residues. The DNA for the CDR3 is TGTGCCAGCAGCCTCCGAAGCGGGAATAGCAATCAGCCCCAGCATTTT. Amino acid sequence: CASSLRSGNSNQPQHF.

This clonotype was found many times. The genes are TRBV13 and TRBJ2-3, with 8 bases aligning to TRBD1. Germline CDR1 and CDR2: PRHDT and FYEKMQ (reference sequence). V trimming: 4 bases; J trimming: 0 bases; junction bases outside the gene matches: 12. The CDR3 loop spans 18 amino acids. CDR3 sequence (DNA): TGTGCCAGCAGCTCGACAGGGGATTCAGCTGACAGCACAGATACGCAGTATTTT. Protein sequence: CASSSTGDSADSTDTQYF. The variable domain in full, with the rest retrieved from reference TRBV13 and TRBJ2-3, is AAGVIQSPRHLIKEKRETATLKCYPIPRHDTVYWYQQGPGQDPQFLISFYEKMQSDKGSIPDRFSAQQFSDYHSELNMSSLELGDSALYFCASSSTGDSADSTDTQYFGPGTRLTVL.

This clonotype occurred many times. The chain is built from TRBV5-5 and TRBJ2-3; no clear D gene. Germline lookup yields CDR1 SGHKS and CDR2 YYEKEE (reference sequence). Trimming removed 2 bases from V and 2 bases from J, with 9 bases in between. The CDR3 has 14 residues. In nucleotides, the CDR3 is TGTGCCAGCAGCTTTGGGCAGGTCACAGATACGCAGTATTTT. Its translation is CASSFGQVTDTQYF.

The J gene is TRBJ2-3, the V gene TRBV4-2, with 9 bases fitting TRBD2. The ends lost 4 bases at V and 2 bases at J; junction bases unmatched: 13. CDR3 length: 18 residues. CDR1 is LGHNA, CDR2 YNFKEQ, per germline. The CDR3 reads CASSPKQGSGGDTDTQYF. In DNA form, the CDR3 reads TGTGCCAGCAGCCCCAAACAGGGTAGCGGGGGCGACACAGATACGCAGTATTTT.

In its sample, this clonotype was seen a few times. CDR3 amino acids: CASAEGRSTDTQYF. In DNA, the CDR3 is TGCGCCAGCGCGGAGGGGCGGAGCACAGATACGCAGTATTTT. This chain links TRBV5-1 with TRBJ2-3, with D tentatively TRBD2 (6 bases). The ends were cut back, 7 bases at V and 0 bases at J, with 12 bases in the middle. The CDR3 totals 14 residues. Germline lookup yields CDR1 SGHRS and CDR2 YFSETQ.

The chain couples TRBV7-9 to TRBJ2-1; TRBD2 is a possible D gene (5 bases). V shed 2 bases and J shed 5 bases, with 10 bases lying between them. CDR3 size: 14 residues. Germline lookup yields CDR1 SEHNR and CDR2 FQNEAQ (reference sequence). CDR3 protein: CASSLYFGDNEQFF. Here the CDR3 DNA reads TGTGCCAGCAGCTTATATTTCGGGGACAATGAGCAGTTCTTC.

Regarding this clonotype: A read error is possible here, since a much larger clone lies one base away. V gene TRBV27 combines with J gene TRBJ2-1; the D gene is possibly TRBD2 (5 bases). The CDR3 runs 14 residues. V lost 5 bases, J lost 8 bases, and 16 bases lay in between. CDR1 and CDR2 from the germline V gene are MNHEY and SMNVEV (reference sequence). DNA of the CDR3: TGTGCCAGCAGTCTGAGACTACGGTACGATGAGCAGTTCTTC. This translates into CASSLRLRYDEQFF.